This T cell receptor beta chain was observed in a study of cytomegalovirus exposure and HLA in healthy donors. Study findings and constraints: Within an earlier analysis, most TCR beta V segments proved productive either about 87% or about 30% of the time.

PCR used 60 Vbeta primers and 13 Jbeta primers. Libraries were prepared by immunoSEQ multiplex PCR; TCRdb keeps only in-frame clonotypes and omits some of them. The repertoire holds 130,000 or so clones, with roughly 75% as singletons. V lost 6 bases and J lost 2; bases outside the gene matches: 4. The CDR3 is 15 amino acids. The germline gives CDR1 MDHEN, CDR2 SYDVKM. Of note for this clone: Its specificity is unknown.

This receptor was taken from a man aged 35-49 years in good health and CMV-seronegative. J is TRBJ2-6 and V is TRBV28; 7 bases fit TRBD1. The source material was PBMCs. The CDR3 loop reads CASSLQGAGANVLTF. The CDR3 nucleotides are TGTGCCAGCAGCCTGCAGGGGGCTGGGGCCAACGTCCTGACTTTC.